Following are 6 T cell receptor beta chains from one sample sequenced in a study of blood T cell repertoires in COVID-19. The data were produced by immunoSEQ multiplex PCR, yet TCRdb's version contains in-frame clones alone and is incomplete. This sample carries about 150,000 clones, approximately 82% of them seen once, and the ten largest clones take around 6.7%. The sequenced sample was peripheral blood. These receptors came from a woman in her fifties or sixties in a cohort sampled during active or convalescent COVID-19.

The chain recombines TRBV18 with TRBJ1-6; weak D call: TRBD1 (5 bases). Deletions cut 1 base from V and 8 bases from J, with 9 bases between. Germline CDR1 and CDR2: KGHSH and LQKENI. This CDR3 has 14 amino acids. The CDR3 DNA sequence: TGTGCCAGCTCACCACGGGGCGATGATTCACCCCTCCACTTT. Translating gives CASSPRGDDSPLHF.

The V call is TRBV10-3, the J call TRBJ2-3, with a possible D match to TRBD2 (5 bases). Germline-derived CDR1 and CDR2 are ENHRY and SYGVKD. V shed 0 bases and J shed 0 bases, with 10 bases lying between them. This CDR3 has 16 amino acids. CDR3 in DNA: TGTGCCATCAGTGAGTCGGGAGCGCCCAGCACAGATACGCAGTATTTT. It encodes CAISESGAPSTDTQYF.

In this sample, this clone turned up a few times. The chain combines TRBV11-2 with TRBJ1-1; D call uncertain. The germline CDR1 and CDR2 sequences are SGHAT and FQNNGV. The V end was cut by 7 bases, the J end by 5 bases, with 17 bases between. The CDR3 consists of 14 residues. The CDR3 bases are TGTGCCAGCACCCAGCTGCGGGGTGGGACTGAAGCTTTCTTT. This codes for CASTQLRGGTEAFF.

The chain couples TRBV23-1 to TRBJ2-7; 8 bases align to TRBD2. TRBV23-1 is marked as an open reading frame, function uncertain. Trimming at V came to 4 bases and at J to 4 bases, leaving 12 bases not matched to a gene. This CDR3 is 16 amino acids long. The DNA for the CDR3 is TGCGCCAGCAGTCTTCCGGTCCTGGCGGGGGGATACGAGCAGTACTTC. Amino acids: CASSLPVLAGGYEQYF.

This clone was found once. The CDR3 is CASREDRGRSPLHF. The CDR3 DNA reads TGTGCCAGCAGGGAGGACAGGGGGAGATCACCCCTCCACTTT. The chain uses TRBV6-5 and TRBJ1-6; 10 nucleotides match TRBD1. Germline V gene data show CDR1 as MNHEY and CDR2 as SVGAGI. V lost 6 bases to trimming and J lost 10 bases; unmatched junction nucleotides: 6. The CDR3 sequence is 14 residues long.

This clone was picked up a small number of times. Other DNA sequences in the same sample also yield this CDR3. The rearrangement uses TRBV3-1 (or the pseudogene TRBV3-2) and TRBJ1-5; tentatively, D is TRBD1 (5 bases). Per the germline V gene, CDR1 is LGHDT and CDR2 is YNNKEL (reference sequence). V was clipped by 0 bases and J by 5 bases, with 5 bases between them. This CDR3 spans 13 amino acids. The CDR3 region has the DNA TGTGCCAGCAGCCAAGACAGGGATCAGCCCCAGCATTTT. Translating it yields CASSQDRDQPQHF.